The T cell receptor (beta chain) under discussion was sequenced for a study of cytomegalovirus exposure and HLA in healthy donors. Study as a whole: The Caucasian-associated ancestry cluster contained 65% to 85% of the approximately 390 genotyped donors.

Of note for this clone: Its antigen is not identified.

This CDR3 region has 13 residues. Germline V gene lookup returns CDR1 SGDLS and CDR2 YYNGEE. Trimming shortened V by 2 bases and J by 4 bases, and 9 bases separated the two germline ends. The PCR ran on 60 Vbeta and 13 Jbeta primers. Repertoires were generated with immunoSEQ multiplex PCR, while TCRdb's copy carries only in-frame clones and drops some. The table has about 180,000 clones, about 75% seen once. Whole-study results and caveats: For most TCR beta V segments, an earlier analysis put the productive rate at about 87% or about 30% of the time.

Source material: PBMCs. This receptor was taken from a man aged 35-49 years in good health and CMV-seropositive. This chain joins TRBV9 and TRBJ2-5; D is unclear. Here the CDR3 DNA reads TGTGCCAGCAGCGTGTTAACAGCAGAGACCCAGTACTTC. It translates to CASSVLTAETQYF.